This passage covers 22 T cell receptor beta chains from one sample sequenced in a study of blood T cell repertoires in COVID-19 (dated by TCRdb to about 2020). The method behind the library was the immunoSEQ multiplex PCR assay. In its TCRdb copy, this immuneACCESS table keeps in-frame sequences only and misses some clones. Where compared with another copy, unresolved V genes explain less than half of these, and the others have no known cause. In this sample the table shows about 270,000 clones, just over 85% of which occur a single time. The ten largest account for about 16% of the sample. Sequenced sample: PBMCs or T cells enriched from blood (not recorded which). These receptors came from a man younger than 35 who had recovered from COVID-19.

The chain combines TRBV7-9 with TRBJ2-3, with D tentatively TRBD2 (5 bases). The CDR3 is 12 residues long. V lost 5 bases, J lost 8 bases, and 11 bases lay in between. The germline V gene encodes CDR1 SEHNR and CDR2 FQNEAQ (reference sequence). CDR3 protein: CASSADYRTQYF. DNA for the CDR3: TGTGCCAGCAGCGCCGACTACCGTACGCAGTATTTT.

CDR3 coding DNA: TGTGCCAGCAGCGTAGGGGGCGTATTTGGTCAGCCCCAGCATTTT. This encodes CASSVGGVFGQPQHF. J is TRBJ1-5 and V is TRBV9; D may be TRBD1 (5 bases). CDR1 and CDR2 from the germline V gene are SGDLS and YYNGEE. V gave up 0 bases and J gave up 6 bases, with 13 bases separating them. This CDR3 spans 15 amino acids.

CDR3 loop: CASSYSPGTGQISYEQYF. CDR3 bases: TGTGCCAGCAGTTACTCGCCGGGGACAGGACAGATCTCCTACGAGCAGTACTTC. The V call is TRBV6-2 or TRBV6-3, the J call TRBJ2-7, with TRBD1 matching over 8 bases. The CDR3 runs to 18 residues. From germline, CDR1 is MNHEY and CDR2 SVGEGT. V dropped 0 bases and J dropped 0; count of bases not matched to a gene: 10.

This clone was picked up one time. The V call is TRBV10-3, the J call TRBJ2-5, with TRBD2 matching 10 bases. The CDR3 is 15 amino acids. Germline CDR1 reads ENHRY; CDR2 reads SYGVKD. V lost 5 bases to trimming and J lost 5 bases; unmatched junction nucleotides: 8. CDR3 amino acids: CAISLATSGMETQYF. The CDR3 bases are TGTGCCATCAGTCTTGCAACTAGCGGGATGGAGACCCAGTACTTC.

V is TRBV3-1 (or the pseudogene TRBV3-2) and J is TRBJ2-3, with a tentative D call TRBD2 (5 bases). From germline, CDR1 is LGHDT and CDR2 YNNKEL (reference sequence). There are 14 residues in the CDR3. V shed 4 bases and J shed 4 bases, with 12 bases lying between them. CDR3 coding DNA: TGTGCCAGCAGCCGATCCGGGGAAGCAGATACGCAGTATTTT. The encoded protein is CASSRSGEADTQYF.

The chain has TRBV5-1 and TRBJ1-4; 8 bases line up with TRBD1. V lost 4 bases and J lost 3; bases outside the gene matches: 8. The CDR3 consists of 16 residues. CDR1 and CDR2 (germline): SGHRS, YFSETQ. The CDR3 nucleotides are TGCGCCAGCAGCCATGGACAGGGTGGAGCTAATGAAAAACTGTTTTTT. This codes for CASSHGQGGANEKLFF.

This chain connects TRBV7-8 to TRBJ1-5, with D possibly TRBD1 on 5 matching bases. The CDR3 runs 14 residues. V dropped 5 bases and J dropped 0 bases, with 8 bases sitting between them. Germline CDR1 reads SGHVS; CDR2 reads FQNEAQ. Here the CDR3 DNA reads TGTGCCAGCAGCACGGGACTTAGCAATCAGCCCCAGCATTTT. Its translation is CASSTGLSNQPQHF.

V is TRBV15 and J is TRBJ1-5; D perhaps matches TRBD1 (6 bases). The germline V gene has CDR1 LNHNV and CDR2 YYDKDF (reference sequence). This CDR3 contains 13 residues. The V and J ends lost 6 bases and 7 bases respectively, with 13 bases between them. In DNA, the CDR3 is TGTGCCACCAGGGGAGGGGGGAGACAGCCCCAGCATTTT. The encoded protein is CATRGGGRQPQHF.

The rearrangement uses TRBV5-1 and TRBJ1-2; D uncertain. CDR1 is SGHRS and CDR2 is YFSETQ in the germline V gene. Trimming took 0 bases from V and 0 from J, leaving 15 bases between them. The CDR3 length is 17 residues. CDR3: CASSLALTPASNYGYTF. CDR3 DNA sequence: TGCGCCAGCAGCTTGGCCCTGACTCCAGCTTCTAACTATGGCTACACCTTC.

The V gene is TRBV10-2, the J gene TRBJ2-1; TRBD2 matches at 11 bases. This CDR3 has 17 amino acids. The germline V gene has CDR1 WSHSY and CDR2 SAAADI. V shed 5 bases, J shed 1 base, and the junction held 7 bases outside the gene matches. CDR3 in amino acids: CASSFLAGGASYNEQFF. CDR3 coding DNA: TGCGCCAGCAGTTTTCTAGCGGGAGGAGCGTCCTACAATGAGCAGTTCTTC.

The chain recombines TRBV3-1 (or the pseudogene TRBV3-2) with TRBJ2-6; D possibly corresponds to TRBD2 (6 bases). Germline loops: CDR1 LGHDT, CDR2 YNNKEL (reference sequence). Trimming cost V 0 bases and J 0 bases, with 12 bases left between them. This CDR3 has 18 amino acids. The CDR3 sequence is CASSQDVEGNSGANVLTF. The CDR3 region has the DNA TGTGCCAGCAGCCAAGATGTGGAGGGTAACTCTGGGGCCAACGTCCTGACTTTC.

The rearrangement uses TRBV3-1 (or the pseudogene TRBV3-2) and TRBJ2-7, with 7 bases that match TRBD1. CDR1 and CDR2 from the germline V gene are LGHDT and YNNKEL (reference sequence). The ends lost 1 base at V and 3 bases at J; junction bases unmatched: 3. This CDR3 is built from 14 residues. CDR3 DNA: TGTGCCAGCAGCCAAGCAACAGGGGTCTACGAGCAGTACTTC. Translating gives CASSQATGVYEQYF.

As to this clone: Other DNA sequences in this sample translate to the same CDR3. V and J are TRBV28 and TRBJ2-1; 9 bases are shared with TRBD2. V was clipped by 4 bases and J by 7 bases; unmatched bases: 8. From germline, CDR1 is MDHEN and CDR2 SYDVKM. This CDR3 is 15 amino acids long. The CDR3 nucleotides are TGTGCCAGCAGTTCAGGCGGGAGGGCCGGAAATGAGCAGTTCTTC. The encoded protein is CASSSGGRAGNEQFF.

V gene TRBV11-3 combines with J gene TRBJ1-1; the D gene is possibly TRBD1 (5 bases). V lost 4 bases to trimming and J lost 11 bases, with 11 bases between them. This CDR3 region has 11 residues. The germline gives CDR1 SGHNT, CDR2 YENEEA. DNA for the CDR3: TGTGCCAGCAGCTCCAGGGATCAGGCTTTCTTT. Translation: CASSSRDQAFF.

The chain recombines TRBV5-1 with TRBJ2-3; 9 nucleotides line up with TRBD2. The CDR3 has 17 residues. Trimming removed 0 bases from V and 0 bases from J; junction bases left unmatched: 5. The germline V gene encodes CDR1 SGHRS and CDR2 YFSETQ. CDR3: CASSLGDLAGSTDTQYF. CDR3 in DNA: TGCGCCAGCAGCTTGGGAGATCTAGCGGGGAGCACAGATACGCAGTATTTT.

This rearrangement joins TRBV5-1 to TRBJ2-1, with 11 bases fitting TRBD2. CDR3 size: 15 residues. V dropped 3 bases and J dropped 3; count of bases not matched to a gene: 2. Germline CDR1 reads SGHRS; CDR2 reads YFSETQ. CDR3: CASSSLAGVYNEQFF. The CDR3 nucleotides read TGCGCCAGCAGCTCACTAGCGGGAGTCTACAATGAGCAGTTCTTC.

The chain carries TRBV7-2 and TRBJ2-7, with D uncertain. Between the trimmed V and J ends, which lost 2 bases and 0 bases, there was a span of 11 bases. Germline CDR1 is SGHTA and CDR2 is FQGNSA. The CDR3 has 15 amino acids. The chain's CDR3 is CASSLSTVSSYEQYF. The CDR3 bases are TGTGCCAGCAGCTTATCTACAGTAAGCTCCTACGAGCAGTACTTC.

The rearrangement uses TRBV7-2 and TRBJ2-1; possibly TRBD2 for D (6 bases). The CDR3 loop spans 16 amino acids. Trimming took off 4 bases at V and 0 bases at J, with 13 bases between the two ends. Germline CDR1 reads SGHTA; CDR2 reads FQGNSA. DNA of the CDR3: TGTGCCAGCAGCTCAAAGGGGCGGGGCTCCTACAATGAGCAGTTCTTC. This gives the protein CASSSKGRGSYNEQFF.

This rearrangement joins TRBV9 to TRBJ2-3, with 13 positions matching TRBD2. Looked up from germline, CDR1 is SGDLS and CDR2 is YYNGEE. This CDR3 has 18 amino acids. The ends lost 3 bases at V and 0 bases at J; junction bases unmatched: 7. The CDR3 nucleotides are TGTGCCAGCAGCGGTACTAGCGGGAGGGCCCTCAGCACAGATACGCAGTATTTT. Translation gives CASSGTSGRALSTDTQYF.

This chain links TRBV10-3 with TRBJ1-2; maybe TRBD1 (5 bases). Germline loops: CDR1 ENHRY, CDR2 SYGVKD. The length of the CDR3 is 16 residues. Trimming removed 3 bases at V and 2 bases at J, with 16 bases between. The CDR3: CAISDGWGRGNYGYTF. DNA of the CDR3: TGTGCCATCAGTGATGGATGGGGGAGGGGAAACTATGGCTACACCTTC.

The chain has TRBV7-9 and TRBJ1-4, with a possible D match to TRBD1 (5 bases). Trimming pared 2 bases from V and 0 bases from J, leaving 7 bases between. The CDR3 covers 15 residues. CDR1 is SEHNR, CDR2 FQNEAQ, per germline (reference sequence). Here the CDR3 DNA reads TGTGCCAGCAGCTTAAGGGGCCCAACTAATGAAAAACTGTTTTTT. Its protein product is CASSLRGPTNEKLFF.

The rearrangement links TRBV5-4 to TRBJ2-3; 9 nucleotides align to TRBD2. Per germline, CDR1 SGHNT and CDR2 YYREEE (reference sequence). The V gene end was trimmed by 2 bases and the J gene end by 6 bases; junction bases not matched to a gene: 7. The CDR3 runs 15 residues. In nucleotides, the CDR3 is TGTGCCAGCAGCTTTGGGCGGGGGGGCCCGGATACGCAGTATTTT. It is translated as CASSFGRGGPDTQYF.